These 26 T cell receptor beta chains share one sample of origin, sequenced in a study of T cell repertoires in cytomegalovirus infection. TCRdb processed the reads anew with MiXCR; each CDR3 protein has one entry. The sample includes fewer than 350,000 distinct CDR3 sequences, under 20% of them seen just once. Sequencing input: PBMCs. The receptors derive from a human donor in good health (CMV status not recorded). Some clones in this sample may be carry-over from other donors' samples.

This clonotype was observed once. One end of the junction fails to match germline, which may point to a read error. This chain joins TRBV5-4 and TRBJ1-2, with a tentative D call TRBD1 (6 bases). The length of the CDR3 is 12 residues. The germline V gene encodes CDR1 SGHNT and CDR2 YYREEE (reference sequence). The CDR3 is CASSLQGYGYPF. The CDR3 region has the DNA TGTGCCAGCAGCTTACAGGGCTATGGCTACCCCTTC.

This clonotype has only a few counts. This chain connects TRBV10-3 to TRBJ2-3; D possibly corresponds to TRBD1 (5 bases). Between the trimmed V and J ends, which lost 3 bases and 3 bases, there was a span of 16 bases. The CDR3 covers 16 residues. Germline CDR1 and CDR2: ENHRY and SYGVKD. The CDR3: CAISEGVGIGTDTQYF. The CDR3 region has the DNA TGTGCCATCAGTGAAGGGGTGGGGATAGGAACAGATACGCAGTATTTT.

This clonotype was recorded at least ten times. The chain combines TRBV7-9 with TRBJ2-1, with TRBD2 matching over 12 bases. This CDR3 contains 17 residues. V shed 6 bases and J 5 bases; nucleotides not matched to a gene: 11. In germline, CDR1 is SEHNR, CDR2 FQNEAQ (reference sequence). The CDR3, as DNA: TGTGCCAGCAGGACCGGACTAGCGGGGCCCTCAAACAATGAGCAGTTCTTC. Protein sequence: CASRTGLAGPSNNEQFF.

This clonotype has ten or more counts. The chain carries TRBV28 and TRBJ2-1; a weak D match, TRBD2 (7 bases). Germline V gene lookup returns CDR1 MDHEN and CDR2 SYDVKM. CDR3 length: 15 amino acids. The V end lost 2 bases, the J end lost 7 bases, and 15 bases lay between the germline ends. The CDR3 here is CASSLGRGAENEQFF. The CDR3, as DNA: TGTGCCAGCAGTTTAGGCCGGGGGGCGGAGAATGAGCAGTTCTTC.

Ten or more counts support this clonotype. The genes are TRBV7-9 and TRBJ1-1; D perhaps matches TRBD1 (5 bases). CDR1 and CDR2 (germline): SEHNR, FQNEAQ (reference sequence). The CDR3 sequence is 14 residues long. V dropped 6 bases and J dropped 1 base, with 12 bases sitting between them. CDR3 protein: CASRLLQGNTEAFF. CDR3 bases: TGTGCCAGCAGACTACTTCAGGGGAACACTGAAGCTTTCTTT.

CDR3 residues: CASSAPWATSLNEQFF. The CDR3, as DNA: TGTGCCAGTAGTGCCCCATGGGCGACCTCCCTCAATGAGCAGTTCTTC. V gene TRBV19 combines with J gene TRBJ2-1; unclear D gene. The germline V gene encodes CDR1 LNHDA and CDR2 SQIVND (reference sequence). Trimming stripped 5 bases from V and 6 bases from J, with 20 bases between. The CDR3 totals 16 residues. Full variable domain (missing parts from reference TRBV19 and TRBJ2-1): DGGITQSPKYLFRKEGQNVTLSCEQNLNHDAMYWYRQDPGQGLRLIYYSQIVNDFQKGDIAEGYSVSREKKESFPLTVTSAQKNPTAFYLCASSAPWATSLNEQFFGPGTRLTVL.

CDR3 DNA: TGTGCCAGCAGCTTGTTCCGCCAAACTAACTATGGCTACACCTTC. Translating gives CASSLFRQTNYGYTF. V is TRBV7-4 and J is TRBJ1-2; D unclear. CDR3 size: 15 residues. In germline, CDR1 is SGHVT, CDR2 SQSDAQ. V was clipped by 3 bases and J by 0 bases, with 11 bases between them. The variable domain in full, completed from reference TRBV7-4 and TRBJ1-2, reads GAGVSQSPRYKVAKRGRDVALRCDSISGHVTLYWYRQTLGQGSEVLTYSQSDAQRDKSGRPSGRFSAERPERSVSTLKIQRTEQGDSAVYLCASSLFRQTNYGYTFGSGTRLTVV.

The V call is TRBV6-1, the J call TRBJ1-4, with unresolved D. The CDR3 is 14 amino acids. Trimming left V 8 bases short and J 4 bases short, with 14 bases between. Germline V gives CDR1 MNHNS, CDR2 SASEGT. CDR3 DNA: TGTGCCAGCCGGGATCTCGCCCGTAATGAAAAACTGTTTTTT. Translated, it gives CASRDLARNEKLFF.

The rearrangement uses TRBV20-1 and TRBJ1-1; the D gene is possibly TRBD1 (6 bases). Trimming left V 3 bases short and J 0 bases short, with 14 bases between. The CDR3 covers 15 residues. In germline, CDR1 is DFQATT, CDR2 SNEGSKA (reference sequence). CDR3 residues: CSARATGRLNTEAFF. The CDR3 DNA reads TGCAGTGCTAGGGCCACAGGGCGTTTGAACACTGAAGCTTTCTTT.

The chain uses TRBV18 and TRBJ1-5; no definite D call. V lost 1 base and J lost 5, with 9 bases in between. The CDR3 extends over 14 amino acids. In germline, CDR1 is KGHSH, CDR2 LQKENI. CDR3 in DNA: TGTGCCAGCTCACCACAGGGTAGGGATCAGCCCCAGCATTTT. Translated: CASSPQGRDQPQHF.

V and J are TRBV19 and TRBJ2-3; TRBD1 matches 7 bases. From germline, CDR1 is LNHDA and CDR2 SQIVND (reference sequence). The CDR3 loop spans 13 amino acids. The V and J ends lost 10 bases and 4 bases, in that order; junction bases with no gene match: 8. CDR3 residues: CAIRDSTSDTQYF. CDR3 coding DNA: TGTGCCATCCGGGACAGTACTTCAGATACGCAGTATTTT.

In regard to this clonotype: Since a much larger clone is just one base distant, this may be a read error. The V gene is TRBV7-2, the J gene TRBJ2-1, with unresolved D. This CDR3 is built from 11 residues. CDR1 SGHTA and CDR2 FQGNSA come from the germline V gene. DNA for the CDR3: TGTGCCAGCAGCTTCCTAAATGAGCAGTCCTTC. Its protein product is CASSFLNEQSF.

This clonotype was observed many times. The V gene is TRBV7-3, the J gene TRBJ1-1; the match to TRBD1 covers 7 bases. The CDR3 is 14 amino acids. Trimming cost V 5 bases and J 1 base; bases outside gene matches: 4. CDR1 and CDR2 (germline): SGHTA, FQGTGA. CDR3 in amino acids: CASSEQGKNTEAFF. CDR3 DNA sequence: TGTGCCAGCAGCGAACAGGGGAAGAACACTGAAGCTTTCTTT.

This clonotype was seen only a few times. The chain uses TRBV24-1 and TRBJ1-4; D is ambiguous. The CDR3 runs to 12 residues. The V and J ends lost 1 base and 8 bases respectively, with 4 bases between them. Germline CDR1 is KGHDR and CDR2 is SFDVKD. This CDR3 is CATSDFSEKLFF. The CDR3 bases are TGTGCCACCAGTGATTTTTCGGAAAAACTGTTTTTT.

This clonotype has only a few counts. The CDR3, as DNA: TGTGCCAGCCAGGGAGAAGAGACCCAGTACTTC. Protein sequence: CASQGEETQYF. This rearrangement joins TRBV2 to TRBJ2-5; tentatively, D is TRBD1 or TRBD2 (5 bases each). Trimming stripped 8 bases from V and 3 bases from J, with 7 bases between. The germline CDR1 and CDR2 sequences are SNHLY and FYNNEI. There are 11 residues in the CDR3.

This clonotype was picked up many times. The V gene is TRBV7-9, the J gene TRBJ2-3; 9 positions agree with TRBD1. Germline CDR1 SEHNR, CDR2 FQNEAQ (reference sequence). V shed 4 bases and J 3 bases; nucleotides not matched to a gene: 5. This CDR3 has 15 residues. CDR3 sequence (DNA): TGTGCCAGCAGCTGGGGGACAGGGACAACAGATACGCAGTATTTT. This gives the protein CASSWGTGTTDTQYF.

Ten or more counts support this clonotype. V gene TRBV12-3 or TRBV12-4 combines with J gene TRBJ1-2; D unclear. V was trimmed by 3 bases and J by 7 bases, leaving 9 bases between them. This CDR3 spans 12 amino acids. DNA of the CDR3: TGTGCCAGCAGTTTTTCCAGTCGTGGCTACACCTTC. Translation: CASSFSSRGYTF.

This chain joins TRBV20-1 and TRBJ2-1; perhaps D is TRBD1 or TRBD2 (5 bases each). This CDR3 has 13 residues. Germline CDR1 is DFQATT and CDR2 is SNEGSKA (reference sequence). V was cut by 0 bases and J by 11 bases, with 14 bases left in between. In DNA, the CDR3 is TGCAGTGCTAGAGAGGAGGTCGGGACCAAGCAGTTCTTC. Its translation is CSAREEVGTKQFF.

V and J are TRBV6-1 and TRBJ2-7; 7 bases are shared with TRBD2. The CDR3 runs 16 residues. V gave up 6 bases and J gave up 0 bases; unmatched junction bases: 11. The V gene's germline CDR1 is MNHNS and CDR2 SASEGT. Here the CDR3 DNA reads TGTGCCAGCAGCCAATCCGGGACTACTAGCTCCTACGAGCAGTACTTC. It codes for CASSQSGTTSSYEQYF.

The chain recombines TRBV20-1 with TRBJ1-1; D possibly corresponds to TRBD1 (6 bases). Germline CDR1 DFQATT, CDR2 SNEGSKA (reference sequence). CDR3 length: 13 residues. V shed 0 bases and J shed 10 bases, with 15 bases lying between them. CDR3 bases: TGCAGTGCTAGAGATCGCCGGGGGGCTCGAGCTTTCTTT. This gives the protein CSARDRRGARAFF.

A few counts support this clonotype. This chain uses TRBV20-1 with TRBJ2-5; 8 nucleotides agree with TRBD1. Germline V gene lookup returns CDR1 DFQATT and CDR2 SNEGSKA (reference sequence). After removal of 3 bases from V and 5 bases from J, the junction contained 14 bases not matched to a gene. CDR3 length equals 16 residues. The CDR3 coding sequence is TGCAGTGCTAGGGGGGCAGGACAGGGTTTGATTGAGACCCAGTACTTC. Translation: CSARGAGQGLIETQYF.

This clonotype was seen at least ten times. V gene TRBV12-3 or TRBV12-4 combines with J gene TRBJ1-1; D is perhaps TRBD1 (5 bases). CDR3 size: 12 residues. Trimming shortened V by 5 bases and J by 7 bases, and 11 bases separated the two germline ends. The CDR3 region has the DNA TGTGCCAGCAGTCCGGGGACCGATGAAGCTTTCTTT. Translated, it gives CASSPGTDEAFF.

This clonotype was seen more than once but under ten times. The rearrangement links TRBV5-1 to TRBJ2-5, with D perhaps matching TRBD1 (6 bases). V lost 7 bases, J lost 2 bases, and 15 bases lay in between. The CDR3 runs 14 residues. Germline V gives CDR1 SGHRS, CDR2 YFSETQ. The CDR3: CASGFGTPQETQYF. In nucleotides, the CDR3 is TGCGCCAGCGGATTCGGGACACCGCAAGAGACCCAGTACTTC.

The CDR3 sequence is CASSSGSGDQPQHF. CDR3 bases: TGTGCCAGCAGTTCAGGCAGTGGGGATCAGCCCCAGCATTTT. The rearrangement joins TRBV28 to TRBJ1-5; D ambiguous. Trimming removed 4 bases from V and 5 bases from J, with 12 bases in between. CDR1 is MDHEN and CDR2 is SYDVKM in the germline V gene. CDR3 length: 14 residues. The full variable domain, in which reference TRBV28 and TRBJ1-5 provide the parts outside the CDR3, is DVKVTQSSRYLVKRTGEKVFLECVQDMDHENMFWYRQDPGLGLRLIYFSYDVKMKEKGDIPEGYSVSREKKERFSLILESASTNQTSMYLCASSSGSGDQPQHFGDGTRLSIL.

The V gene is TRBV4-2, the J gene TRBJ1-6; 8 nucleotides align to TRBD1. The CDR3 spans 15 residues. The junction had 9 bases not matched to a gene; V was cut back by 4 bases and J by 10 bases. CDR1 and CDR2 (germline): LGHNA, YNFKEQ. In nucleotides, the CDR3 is TGTGCCAGCAGCCTAGGACAGGGAGGATTCTCACCCCTCCACTTT. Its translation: CASSLGQGGFSPLHF.

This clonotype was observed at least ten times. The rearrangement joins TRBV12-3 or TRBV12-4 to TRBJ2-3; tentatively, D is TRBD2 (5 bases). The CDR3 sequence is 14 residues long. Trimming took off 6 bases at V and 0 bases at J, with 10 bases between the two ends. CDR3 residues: CASSDYSSTDTQYF. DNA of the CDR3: TGTGCCAGCAGCGACTACTCTAGCACAGATACGCAGTATTTT.